These T cell receptor beta chains were read from a single sample in a study of T cells in Graves' hyperthyroidism and ophthalmopathy. TCRdb ran MiXCR on the multiplex PCR reads and lists one entry per CDR3 protein. This sample has about 280,000 distinct CDR3 sequences, with less than 30% found just once. What was sequenced was blood. Receptors originate from a man in his forties or fifties with Graves' hyperthyroidism that later progressed to Graves' ophthalmopathy. CDR3s include the opening cysteine and the closing phenylalanine or tryptophan. The order of the fields is J gene, clone size, CDR3 length, D gene, V gene, CDR3 DNA, CDR3 protein. D genes are given only for firm matches. Some rows have no size entry. The others give once, few or many, or a class for an expanded clone.

J: TRBJ1-1
size: many
length: 15
D: -
V: TRBV5-1
DNA: TGCGCCAGCAGCTTGGTTTCCAGAATGAACACTGAAGCTTTCTTT
CDR3: CASSLVSRMNTEAFF

J: TRBJ1-5
size: once
length: 15
D: -
V: TRBV6-5
DNA: TGTGCCAGCAGTTACTCGACAAACGGGAATCAGCCCCAGCATTTT
CDR3: CASSYSTNGNQPQHF

J: TRBJ1-5
size: many
length: 15
D: -
V: TRBV18
DNA: TGTGCCAGCTCACCAGAGGGGGGTAGCAATCAGCCCCAGCATTTT
CDR3: CASSPEGGSNQPQHF

J: TRBJ2-7
size: many
length: 13
D: -
V: TRBV5-8
DNA: TGTGCCAGCCGGAATAGCAGAGGCTACGAGCAGTACTTC
CDR3: CASRNSRGYEQYF

J: TRBJ1-5
size: many
length: 17
D: -
V: TRBV4-1
DNA: TGCGCCAGCAGCCAAGATCAGTTCGCCAGAGTCAATCAGCCCCAGCATTTT
CDR3: CASSQDQFARVNQPQHF

J: TRBJ2-7
size: -
length: 17
D: TRBD1
V: TRBV28
DNA: TGTGCCAGCAGAGAGATACCGGGACAGGGGAAGGGAGACGAGCAGTACTTC
CDR3: CASREIPGQGKGDEQYF

J: TRBJ1-1
size: many
length: 14
D: -
V: TRBV28
DNA: TGTGCCAGCAGAAACCCGGGACCCGAGAGAGAAGCTTTCTTT
CDR3: CASRNPGPEREAFF

J: TRBJ1-1
size: -
length: 11
D: -
V: TRBV15
DNA: TGTGCCACCAGCAGAGGTTGGGAAGCTTTCTTT
CDR3: CATSRGWEAFF

J: TRBJ2-6
size: -
length: 15
D: -
V: TRBV12-3/TRBV12-4
DNA: TGTGCCAGCAGCCTCCAGGGGACTGGGGCCAACGTCCTGACTTTC
CDR3: CASSLQGTGANVLTF

J: TRBJ2-7
size: -
length: 18
D: TRBD2
V: TRBV12-3/TRBV12-4
DNA: TGTGCCAGCAGTTTAGTTCGGCTAGCGGGAGGGCCAAACTACGAGCAGTACTTC
CDR3: CASSLVRLAGGPNYEQYF

J: TRBJ2-5
size: many
length: 16
D: TRBD1
V: TRBV12-3/TRBV12-4
DNA: TGTGCCAGCAGTTTAGCAATCAACAGGGGTACAGAGACCCAGTACTTC
CDR3: CASSLAINRGTETQYF

J: TRBJ2-6
size: many
length: 15
D: -
V: TRBV20-1
DNA: TGCAGTGCTAGAGATATGGGGTCTGGGGCCAACGTCCTGACTTTC
CDR3: CSARDMGSGANVLTF

J: TRBJ1-1
size: many
length: 14
D: -
V: TRBV6-1
DNA: TGTGCCAGCAGCCCGAGGGGGACGAACACTGAAGCTTTCTTT
CDR3: CASSPRGTNTEAFF

J: TRBJ2-7
size: many
length: 14
D: -
V: TRBV28
DNA: TGTGCCAGCAGTTTAGCGGGCCCAGCCTACGAGCAGTACTTC
CDR3: CASSLAGPAYEQYF

J: TRBJ2-2
size: few
length: 18
D: TRBD2
V: TRBV5-1
DNA: TGCGCCAGCAGCCACGGGACTAGCGGGAAAGTGAACACCGGGGAGCTGTTTTTT
CDR3: CASSHGTSGKVNTGELFF

J: TRBJ2-3
size: many
length: 16
D: TRBD1
V: TRBV24-1
DNA: TGTGCCACCAGTGATCCGGGACAGGGACGAACAGATACGCAGTATTTT
CDR3: CATSDPGQGRTDTQYF

J: TRBJ2-7
size: many
length: 14
D: -
V: TRBV12-3/TRBV12-4
DNA: TGTGCCAGCAGCCAAGGAGGACAGCACTACGAGCAGTACTTC
CDR3: CASSQGGQHYEQYF

J: TRBJ2-7
size: many
length: 14
D: -
V: TRBV14
DNA: TGTGCCAGCAGCGTCCGGGACTGGACCTACGAGCAGTACTTC
CDR3: CASSVRDWTYEQYF

J: TRBJ2-7
size: many
length: 11
D: -
V: TRBV6-2/TRBV6-3
DNA: TGTGCCAGCACGGGGGTTTACGAGCAGTACTTC
CDR3: CASTGVYEQYF

J: TRBJ2-7
size: many
length: 15
D: TRBD2
V: TRBV4-1
DNA: TGCGCCAGCAGCCACGGCGCGGGAGTTATGGTCGAGCAGTACTTC
CDR3: CASSHGAGVMVEQYF

J: TRBJ2-4
size: -
length: 14
D: TRBD1
V: TRBV28
DNA: TGTGCCAGCAGTCGGGGACAGTGGGTTAACATTCAGTACTTC
CDR3: CASSRGQWVNIQYF

J: TRBJ1-1
size: many
length: 14
D: -
V: TRBV7-9
DNA: TGTGCCAGCAGCTTAGTTTTGGGTGGCACTGAAGCTTTCTTT
CDR3: CASSLVLGGTEAFF

J: TRBJ2-7
size: few
length: 15
D: TRBD2
V: TRBV3-1
DNA: TGTGCCAGCAGCCTACGACTAGCGGGAGGGTACGAGCAGTACTTC
CDR3: CASSLRLAGGYEQYF